These 25 T cell receptor beta chains originate from one sample sequenced in a study of Ad26.COV2.S vaccination and SARS-CoV-2 variants. Using immunoSEQ multiplex PCR, the repertoire was profiled, and TCRdb retains in-frame clones only, with some absent. The sample includes 300,000 to 350,000 clones, 75% to 90% of them seen just once. Treatment here: some 20 received Ad26.COV2.S at low or high dose, single or two shots; 5 received placebo; per-sample allocation not given. The samples were gathered on day 63 after the first injection of vaccine or placebo. The specimen was peripheral blood, collected in a trial of Ad26.COV2.S vaccine versus placebo. Receptor source: a person between 18 and 65 years old who received the Ad26.COV2.S COVID-19 vaccine or a placebo.

V gene TRBV10-3 combines with J gene TRBJ1-1, with a weak D call TRBD1 (6 bases). V lost 10 bases and J 3 bases, leaving 15 bases between the germline ends. Germline V lookup: CDR1 ENHRY, CDR2 SYGVKD. The CDR3 contains 13 residues. The CDR3 loop is CATGETGDTEAFF. The CDR3 DNA is TGTGCCACCGGGGAGACAGGTGACACTGAAGCTTTCTTT.

The chain uses TRBV11-2 and TRBJ2-7, with D perhaps TRBD2 (6 bases). In germline, CDR1 is SGHAT, CDR2 FQNNGV. This CDR3 region has 13 residues. With 0 bases removed from V and 6 bases from J, the gap between germline ends came to 9 bases. The CDR3 loop is CASSLDQGGEQYF. DNA of the CDR3: TGTGCCAGCAGCTTAGACCAGGGAGGCGAGCAGTACTTC.

The chain carries TRBV11-3 and TRBJ2-7, with 9 nucleotides matching TRBD1. The CDR3 totals 15 residues. Looked up from germline, CDR1 is SGHNT and CDR2 is YENEEA. J was trimmed by 5 bases and V by 1 base; bases with no gene match: 6. CDR3 amino acids: CASSLGGQGRNEQYF. The CDR3 DNA follows: TGTGCCAGCAGCTTAGGGGGACAGGGTCGGAACGAGCAGTACTTC.

The rearrangement joins TRBV5-6 to TRBJ1-3; D uncertain. The V gene's germline CDR1 is SGHDT and CDR2 YYEEEE. Trimming pared 0 bases from V and 0 bases from J, leaving 16 bases between. CDR3 size: 18 residues. For the CDR3, the DNA is TGTGCCAGCAGCTTGGACGGACCCCTCCTCGGCTCTGGAAACACCATATATTTT. This translates into CASSLDGPLLGSGNTIYF.

The chain uses TRBV5-1 and TRBJ2-3; D might be TRBD2 (5 bases). V was shortened by 4 bases and J by 0 bases, with 15 bases between the two germline ends. The CDR3 runs 16 residues. CDR1 and CDR2 (germline): SGHRS, YFSETQ. CDR3 nucleotides: TGCGCCAGCAGCCCCCGGACTCTTACTAGCACAGATACGCAGTATTTT. This encodes CASSPRTLTSTDTQYF. Complete variable domain (other parts from reference TRBV5-1 and TRBJ2-3): KAGVTQTPRYLIKTRGQQVTLSCSPISGHRSVSWYQQTPGQGLQFLFEYFSETQRNKGNFPGRFSGRQFSNSRSEMNVSTLELGDSALYLCASSPRTLTSTDTQYFGPGTRLTVL.

The chain carries TRBV4-1 and TRBJ1-2; D possibly corresponds to TRBD1 (5 bases). The V and J ends lost 2 bases and 2 bases respectively, with 12 bases between them. The CDR3 loop spans 15 amino acids. Germline V CDR1 and CDR2: MGHRA, YSYEKL. This CDR3 is CASSQSWDPNYGYTF. In DNA form, the CDR3 reads TGCGCCAGCAGCCAAAGTTGGGACCCCAACTATGGCTACACCTTC.

V and J are TRBV27 and TRBJ1-5; no reliable D call. Germline CDR1 reads MNHEY; CDR2 reads SMNVEV (reference sequence). Between the trimmed V and J ends, which lost 4 bases and 4 bases, there was a span of 8 bases. The CDR3 has 13 residues. The CDR3 region has the DNA TGTGCCAGCAGTTCCTCGAGTAATCAGCCCCAGCATTTT. It is translated as CASSSSSNQPQHF.

This rearrangement joins TRBV27 to TRBJ2-2; 15 bases agree with TRBD2. Looked up from germline, CDR1 is MNHEY and CDR2 is SMNVEV (reference sequence). CDR3 length: 16 amino acids. V shed 3 bases, J shed 7 bases, and the junction held 3 bases outside the gene matches. CDR3 DNA sequence: TGTGCCAGCAGTTTCCGGGGACTAGCGGGAGGCGGGGAGCTGTTTTTT. It encodes CASSFRGLAGGGELFF.

This chain uses TRBV3-1 (or the pseudogene TRBV3-2) with TRBJ2-3; TRBD2 matches at 16 bases. The germline V gene has CDR1 LGHDT and CDR2 YNNKEL (reference sequence). The trim removed 4 bases at V and 3 bases at J, leaving 16 bases unmatched. CDR3 length equals 21 residues. CDR3 nucleotide sequence: TGTGCCAGCAGCCCCCTCACGGGACTAGCGGGGGGGCCTACACAGACAGATACGCAGTATTTT. This encodes CASSPLTGLAGGPTQTDTQYF.

This chain connects TRBV11-2 to TRBJ1-2; D ambiguous. This CDR3 comprises 16 residues. V was cut by 6 bases and J by 7 bases, with 24 bases left in between. Per the germline V gene, CDR1 is SGHAT and CDR2 is FQNNGV. The CDR3 DNA is TGTGCCAGCAGTCGTAGTGTGGGAGAGGCCTTGAGTGGCTACACCTTC. The encoded protein is CASSRSVGEALSGYTF. Drawing the rest from reference TRBV11-2 and TRBJ1-2, the complete variable domain is EAGVAQSPRYKIIEKRQSVAFWCNPISGHATLYWYQQILGQGPKLLIQFQNNGVVDDSQLPKDRFSAERLKGVDSTLKIQPAKLEDSAVYLCASSRSVGEALSGYTFGSGTRLTVV.

The chain recombines TRBV2 with TRBJ1-2; the match to TRBD1 covers 8 bases. Germline CDR1 SNHLY, CDR2 FYNNEI. This CDR3 is built from 13 residues. V gave up 4 bases and J gave up 7 bases; unmatched junction bases: 5. The CDR3 reads CASSGTGFRGYTF. As DNA, the CDR3 is TGTGCCAGCAGTGGGACAGGGTTTCGTGGCTACACCTTC.

This clone was counted only a few times. V usage is TRBV5-4 and J usage is TRBJ1-2, with 9 bases aligning to TRBD1. The CDR3 consists of 14 residues. The junction had 6 bases not matched to a gene; V was cut back by 1 base and J by 8 bases. Germline V gives CDR1 SGHNT, CDR2 YYREEE (reference sequence). CDR3 sequence reads: CASSLRDRVTGYTF. The CDR3 nucleotides read TGTGCCAGCAGCTTGAGGGACAGGGTTACGGGCTACACCTTC.

The J gene is TRBJ1-3, the V gene TRBV19; D possibly corresponds to TRBD1 (5 bases). Between the trimmed V and J ends, which lost 6 bases and 2 bases, there was a span of 14 bases. The CDR3 runs to 15 residues. The germline gives CDR1 LNHDA, CDR2 SQIVND (reference sequence). The CDR3 DNA reads TGTGCCAGTAGCCATTTGGGGGGTACTGGAAACACCATATATTTT. Translated: CASSHLGGTGNTIYF.

This clone was seen a single time. The J gene is TRBJ2-3, the V gene TRBV6-1; the D is unclear. Looked up from germline, CDR1 is MNHNS and CDR2 is SASEGT. The CDR3 runs 14 residues. The V end was cut by 2 bases, the J end by 3 bases, with 9 bases between. CDR3 in DNA: TGTGCCAGCAGTGAATCCGTAATAACAGATACGCAGTATTTT. Translation: CASSESVITDTQYF.

The chain employs TRBV6-1 and TRBJ2-7; a weak D match, TRBD1 (5 bases). The CDR3 runs 16 residues. The V end lost 0 bases, the J end lost 6 bases, and 18 bases lay between the germline ends. Germline CDR1 MNHNS, CDR2 SASEGT. The CDR3 loop reads CASSEASRVTRVEQYF. In DNA form, the CDR3 reads TGTGCCAGCAGTGAAGCCTCCAGAGTAACCAGGGTCGAGCAGTACTTC.

This clone was picked up one time. The chain links TRBV2 to TRBJ2-7, with TRBD2 matching 7 bases. Germline V lookup: CDR1 SNHLY, CDR2 FYNNEI. The CDR3 consists of 14 residues. Trimming removed 8 bases from V and 1 base from J; junction bases left unmatched: 8. CDR3: CASGGTIWSYEQYF. CDR3 DNA: TGTGCCAGCGGAGGGACTATTTGGTCCTACGAGCAGTACTTC.

The chain joins TRBV28 to TRBJ1-1, with unresolved D. Per germline, CDR1 MDHEN and CDR2 SYDVKM. Trimming took off 8 bases at V and 0 bases at J, with 7 bases between the two ends. There are 12 residues in the CDR3. The CDR3 reads CASEGMNTEAFF. CDR3 nucleotide sequence: TGTGCCAGCGAGGGAATGAACACTGAAGCTTTCTTT.

The CDR3 DNA reads as TGTGCCAGCAGTCCGATGCATCCCAATTCCTATGGCTACACCTTC. Its translation: CASSPMHPNSYGYTF. The chain joins TRBV28 to TRBJ1-2; unclear D gene. CDR1 MDHEN and CDR2 SYDVKM come from the germline V gene. The CDR3 spans 15 residues. Trimming left V 5 bases short and J 4 bases short, with 17 bases between.

This clone was observed a single time. This sample also contains other DNA sequences that code for the same CDR3. The chain couples TRBV3-1 (or the pseudogene TRBV3-2) to TRBJ1-1; no firm D call. Germline lookup yields CDR1 LGHDT and CDR2 YNNKEL (reference sequence). This CDR3 contains 12 residues. Between the trimmed V and J ends, which lost 1 base and 4 bases, there was a span of 4 bases. CDR3 in amino acids: CASSQVGTEAFF. CDR3 DNA: TGTGCCAGCAGCCAAGTCGGCACTGAAGCTTTCTTT.

The chain is built from TRBV4-3 and TRBJ2-2; D gene uncertain. Trimming cost V 6 bases and J 1 base, with 6 bases left between them. The CDR3 length is 13 residues. Germline V gene lookup returns CDR1 LGHNA and CDR2 YSLEER. CDR3 residues: CASSYQNTGELFF. The CDR3, as DNA: TGCGCCAGCAGTTATCAGAACACCGGGGAGCTGTTTTTT.

V and J are TRBV27 and TRBJ2-2; D unclear. Germline CDR1 MNHEY, CDR2 SMNVEV (reference sequence). V gave up 2 bases and J gave up 7 bases, with 5 bases separating them. The CDR3 extends over 12 amino acids. CDR3 sequence reads: CASSLLDGELFF. The CDR3 DNA is TGTGCCAGCAGTTTACTAGACGGGGAGCTGTTTTTT.

The chain recombines TRBV5-1 with TRBJ1-6; D is perhaps TRBD1 (5 bases). The V end lost 0 bases, the J end lost 10 bases, and 11 bases lay between the germline ends. The CDR3 is made up of 14 amino acids. Germline V gives CDR1 SGHRS, CDR2 YFSETQ. The CDR3 coding sequence is TGCGCCAGCAGCTTGGCAGGGAGAGGATCACCCCTCCACTTT. Encoded protein: CASSLAGRGSPLHF.

J is TRBJ1-1 and V is TRBV9, with D perhaps matching TRBD1 (6 bases). This CDR3 has 14 amino acids. Trimming took off 0 bases at V and 5 bases at J, with 11 bases between the two ends. The germline gives CDR1 SGDLS, CDR2 YYNGEE. Here the CDR3 DNA reads TGTGCCAGCAGCGTAGACGGGGGGCGTACTGAAGCTTTCTTT. As protein: CASSVDGGRTEAFF.

V usage is TRBV5-4 and J usage is TRBJ1-2; D may be TRBD1 (6 bases). V was trimmed by 4 bases and J by 4 bases, leaving 14 bases between them. The length of the CDR3 is 14 residues. Germline CDR1 and CDR2: SGHNT and YYREEE (reference sequence). The CDR3 DNA reads as TGTGCCAGCAGCGAAGAACTCAGGGGCTATGGCTACACCTTC. Translation: CASSEELRGYGYTF. Full variable domain (rest looked up from reference TRBV5-4 and TRBJ1-2): ETGVTQSPTHLIKTRGQQVTLRCSSQSGHNTVSWYQQALGQGPQFIFQYYREEENGRGNFPPRFSGLQFPNYSSELNVNALELDDSALYLCASSEELRGYGYTFGSGTRLTVV.

CDR3 sequence reads: CASSEGYDEQYF. The CDR3 DNA reads TGTGCCAGCAGTGAGGGATACGACGAGCAGTACTTC. This chain uses TRBV6-1 with TRBJ2-7; D unclear. Germline assignment: CDR1 MNHNS and CDR2 SASEGT. Deletions cut 3 bases from V and 5 bases from J, with 8 bases between. This CDR3 contains 12 residues.